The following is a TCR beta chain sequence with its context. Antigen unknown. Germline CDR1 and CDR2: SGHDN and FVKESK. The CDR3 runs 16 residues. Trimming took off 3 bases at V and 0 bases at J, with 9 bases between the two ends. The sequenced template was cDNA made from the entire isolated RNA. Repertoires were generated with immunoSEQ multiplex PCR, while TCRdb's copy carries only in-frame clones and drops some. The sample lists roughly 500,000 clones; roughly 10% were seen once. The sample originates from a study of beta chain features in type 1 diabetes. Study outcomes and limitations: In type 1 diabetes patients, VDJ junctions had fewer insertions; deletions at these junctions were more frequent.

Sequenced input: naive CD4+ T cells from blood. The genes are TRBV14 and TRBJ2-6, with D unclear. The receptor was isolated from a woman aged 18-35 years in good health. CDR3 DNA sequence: TGTGCCAGCAGCCACTTGGGGATCTCTGGGGCCAACGTCCTGACTTTC. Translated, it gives CASSHLGISGANVLTF.